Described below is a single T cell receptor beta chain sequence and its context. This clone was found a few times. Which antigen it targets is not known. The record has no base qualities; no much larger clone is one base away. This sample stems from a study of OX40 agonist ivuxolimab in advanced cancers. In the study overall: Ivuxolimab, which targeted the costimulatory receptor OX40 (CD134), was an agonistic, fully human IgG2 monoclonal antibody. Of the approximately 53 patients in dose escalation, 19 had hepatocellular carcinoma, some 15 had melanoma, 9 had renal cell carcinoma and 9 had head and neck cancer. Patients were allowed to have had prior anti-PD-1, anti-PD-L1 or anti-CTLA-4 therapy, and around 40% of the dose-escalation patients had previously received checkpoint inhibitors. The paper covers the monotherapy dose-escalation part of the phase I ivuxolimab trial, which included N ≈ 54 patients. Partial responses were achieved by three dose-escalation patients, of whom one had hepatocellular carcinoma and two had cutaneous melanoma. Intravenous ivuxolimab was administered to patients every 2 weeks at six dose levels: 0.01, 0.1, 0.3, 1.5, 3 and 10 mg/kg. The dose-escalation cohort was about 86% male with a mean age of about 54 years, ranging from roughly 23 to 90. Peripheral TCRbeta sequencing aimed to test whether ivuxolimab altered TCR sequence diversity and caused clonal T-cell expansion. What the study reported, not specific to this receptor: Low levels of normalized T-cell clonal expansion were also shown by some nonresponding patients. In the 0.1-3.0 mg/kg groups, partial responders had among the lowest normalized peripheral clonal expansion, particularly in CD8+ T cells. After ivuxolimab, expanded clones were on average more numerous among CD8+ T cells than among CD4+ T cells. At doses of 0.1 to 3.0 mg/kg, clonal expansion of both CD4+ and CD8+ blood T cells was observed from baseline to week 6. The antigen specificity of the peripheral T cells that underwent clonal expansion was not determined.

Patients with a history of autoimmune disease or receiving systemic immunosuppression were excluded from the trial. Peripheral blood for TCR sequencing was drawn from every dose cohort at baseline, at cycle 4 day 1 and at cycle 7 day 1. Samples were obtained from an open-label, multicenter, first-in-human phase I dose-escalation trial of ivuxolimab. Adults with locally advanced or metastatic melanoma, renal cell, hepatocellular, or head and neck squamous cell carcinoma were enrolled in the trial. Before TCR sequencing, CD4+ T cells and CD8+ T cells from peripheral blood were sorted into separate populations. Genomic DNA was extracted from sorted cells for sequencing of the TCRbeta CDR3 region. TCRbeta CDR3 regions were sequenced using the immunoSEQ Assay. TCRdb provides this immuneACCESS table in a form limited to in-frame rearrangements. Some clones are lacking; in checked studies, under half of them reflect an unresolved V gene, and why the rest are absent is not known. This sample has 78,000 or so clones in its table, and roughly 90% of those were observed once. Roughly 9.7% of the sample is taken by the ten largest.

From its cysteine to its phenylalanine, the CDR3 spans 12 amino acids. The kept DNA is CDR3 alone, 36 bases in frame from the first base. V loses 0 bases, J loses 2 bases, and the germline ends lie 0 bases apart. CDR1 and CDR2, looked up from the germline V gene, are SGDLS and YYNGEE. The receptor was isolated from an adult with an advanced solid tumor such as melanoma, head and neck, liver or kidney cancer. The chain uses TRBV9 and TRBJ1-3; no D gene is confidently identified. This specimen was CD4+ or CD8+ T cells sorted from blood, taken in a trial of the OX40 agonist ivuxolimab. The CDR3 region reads CASSVAGNTIYF. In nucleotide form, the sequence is TGTGCCAGCAGCGTAGCTGGAAACACCATATATTTT.